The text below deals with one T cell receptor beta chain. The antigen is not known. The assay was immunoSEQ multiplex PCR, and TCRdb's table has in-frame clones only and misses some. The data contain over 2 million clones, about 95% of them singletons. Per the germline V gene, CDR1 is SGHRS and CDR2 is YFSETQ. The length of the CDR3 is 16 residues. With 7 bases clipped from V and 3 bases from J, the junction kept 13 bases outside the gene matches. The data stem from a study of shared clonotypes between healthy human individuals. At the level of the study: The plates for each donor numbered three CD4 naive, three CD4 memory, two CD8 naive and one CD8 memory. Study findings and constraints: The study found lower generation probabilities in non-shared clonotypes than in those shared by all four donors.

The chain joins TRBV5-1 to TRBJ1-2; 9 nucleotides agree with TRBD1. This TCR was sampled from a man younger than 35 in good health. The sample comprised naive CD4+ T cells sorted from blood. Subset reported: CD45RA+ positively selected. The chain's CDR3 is CASQEQGASIDYGYTF. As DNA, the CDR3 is TGCGCCAGCCAAGAACAGGGGGCCTCGATCGACTATGGCTACACCTTC.